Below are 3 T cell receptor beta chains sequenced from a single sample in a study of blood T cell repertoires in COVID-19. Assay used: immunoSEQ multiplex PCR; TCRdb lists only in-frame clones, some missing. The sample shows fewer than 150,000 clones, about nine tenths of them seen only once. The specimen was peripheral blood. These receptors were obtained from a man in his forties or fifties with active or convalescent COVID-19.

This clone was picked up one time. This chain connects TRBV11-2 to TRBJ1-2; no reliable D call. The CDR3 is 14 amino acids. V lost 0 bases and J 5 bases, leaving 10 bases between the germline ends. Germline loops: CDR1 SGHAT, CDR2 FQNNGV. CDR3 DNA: TGTGCCAGCAGCTTAGACAGGAGAGGGTATGGCTACACCTTC. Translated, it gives CASSLDRRGYGYTF.

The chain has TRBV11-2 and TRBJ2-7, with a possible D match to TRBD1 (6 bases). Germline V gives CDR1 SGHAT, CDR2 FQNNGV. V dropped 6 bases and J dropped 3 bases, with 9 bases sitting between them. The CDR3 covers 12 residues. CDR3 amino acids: CASSLQGYEQYF. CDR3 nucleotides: TGTGCCAGCAGTTTACAGGGCTACGAGCAGTACTTC. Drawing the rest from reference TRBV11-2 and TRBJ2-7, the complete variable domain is EAGVAQSPRYKIIEKRQSVAFWCNPISGHATLYWYQQILGQGPKLLIQFQNNGVVDDSQLPKDRFSAERLKGVDSTLKIQPAKLEDSAVYLCASSLQGYEQYFGPGTRLTVT.

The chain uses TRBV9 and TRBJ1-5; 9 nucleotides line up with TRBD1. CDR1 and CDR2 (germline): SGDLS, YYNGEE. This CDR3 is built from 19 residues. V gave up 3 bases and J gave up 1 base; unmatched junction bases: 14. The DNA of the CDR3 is TGTGCCAGCAGCGCACCCCCGCGGGACAGGGCGTCGAGCAATCAGCCCCAGCATTTT. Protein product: CASSAPPRDRASSNQPQHF.